The entry below gives a single T cell receptor beta chain sequence along with its context. The antigen remains undetermined. This entry comes from a study of T cell responses to AZD1222 COVID-19 vaccine. Germline CDR1 and CDR2: MGHRA and YSYEKL. V was clipped by 3 bases and J by 6 bases, with 14 bases between them. The CDR3 spans 14 residues. Study-wide findings and caveats: Regions 160-218 and 743-854 dominated among vaccine-associated CD4 TCRs spanning spike. Females made up more of the donors, who were largely white British, and clonal diversity may have come out too low. Reports indicate that nearly half of spike-specific TCRs are directed at unmutated variant regions. Sampling captured repertoires only after the peak T cell response.

Only in-frame clones appear in the TCRdb table, and some are missing; sequencing was by immunoSEQ multiplex PCR. The table has about 150,000 clones, 90% to 95% seen once. The chain combines TRBV4-1 with TRBJ1-1; unclear D gene. The sequencing used peripheral blood, collected 28 days after the second AZD1222 dose. The sequence came from an adult who received the AZD1222 COVID-19 vaccine. For the CDR3, the DNA is TGCGCCAGCAGCCACCTCCTCGGACCGGCTGAAGCTTTCTTT. This translates into CASSHLLGPAEAFF.